The entry that follows covers one T cell receptor beta chain sequence. Its antigen is unidentified. The method was immunoSEQ multiplex PCR; TCRdb's version includes in-frame clones alone and lacks a portion of them. The sample has about 11,000 clones; 60% to 85% are singletons. The data were taken from a study of PD-1 blockade in classical Hodgkin lymphoma. Study-wide points: Exclusion removed patients who began nivolumab under 1 year after ASCT.

The germline gives CDR1 SGHNT, CDR2 YYREEE (reference sequence). This CDR3 spans 15 amino acids. Trimming took off 0 bases at V and 5 bases at J, with 14 bases between the two ends. Every patient was affected by relapse after autologous stem cell transplantation, while exposure to brentuximab vedotin was not uniform. This sequence was found in a human donor with classical Hodgkin lymphoma. The chain uses TRBV5-4 and TRBJ2-5; D unclear. The material was peripheral blood mononuclear cells (PBMCs), obtained at baseline. The CDR3 reads CASSLVVPPPETQYF. As DNA, the CDR3 is TGTGCCAGCAGCTTGGTAGTCCCCCCGCCTGAGACCCAGTACTTC.